The 19 T cell receptor beta chains below all came from one sample that was sequenced in a study of blood T cell repertoires in COVID-19. The repertoire was sequenced with immunoSEQ multiplex PCR; TCRdb's copy has only in-frame clones and lacks some. The sample includes around 320,000 clones, around nine tenths of them seen just once. The sample was PBMCs or T cells enriched from blood (not recorded which). The receptors were sampled from a woman between 45 and 65 years old who had been exposed to COVID-19.

This chain uses TRBV29-1 with TRBJ1-2; D remains ambiguous. CDR3 length: 12 amino acids. CDR1 is SQVTM and CDR2 is ANQGSEA in the germline V gene. With 1 base removed from V and 2 bases from J, the gap between germline ends came to 5 bases. The DNA for the CDR3 is TGCAGCGTTGAAGGAGAAAACTATGGCTACACCTTC. As protein: CSVEGENYGYTF. Filled out from reference TRBV29-1 and TRBJ1-2, the complete variable domain reads SAVISQKPSRDICQRGTSLTIQCQVDSQVTMMFWYRQQPGQSLTLIATANQGSEATYESGFVIDKFPISRPNLTFSTLTVSNMSPEDSSIYLCSVEGENYGYTFGSGTRLTVV.

The chain joins TRBV5-4 to TRBJ2-5, with D possibly matching TRBD2 (6 bases). Germline CDR1 reads SGHNT; CDR2 reads YYREEE (reference sequence). This CDR3 comprises 14 residues. Trimming pared 3 bases from V and 3 bases from J, leaving 12 bases between. The CDR3 DNA sequence: TGTGCCAGCAGCTCGGGACTGGCTGAAGAGACCCAGTACTTC. This translates into CASSSGLAEETQYF.

V is TRBV28 and J is TRBJ2-2; 9 nucleotides line up with TRBD1. The CDR3 contains 15 residues. The ends lost 5 bases at V and 3 bases at J; junction bases unmatched: 4. Germline V gene lookup returns CDR1 MDHEN and CDR2 SYDVKM. In DNA, the CDR3 is TGTGCCAGCAGTATCCGGGACAGGGACACCGGGGAGCTGTTTTTT. This translates into CASSIRDRDTGELFF.

This sequence joins TRBV24-1 and TRBJ2-3; D gene unclear. The V end was cut by 4 bases, the J end by 5 bases, with 12 bases between. Germline CDR1 and CDR2: KGHDR and SFDVKD. This CDR3 has 14 amino acids. CDR3 amino acids: CATSEYYTGDTQYF. The CDR3 region has the DNA TGTGCCACCAGTGAATACTACACGGGAGATACGCAGTATTTT.

V is TRBV7-8 and J is TRBJ1-4, with TRBD1 matching over 11 bases. Per the germline V gene, CDR1 is SGHVS and CDR2 is FQNEAQ. The J segment lost 5 bases and the V segment lost 3 bases, leaving 11 bases of the junction unmatched. The CDR3 totals 18 residues. CDR3: CASSFGQGANVKNEKLFF. In DNA form, the CDR3 reads TGTGCCAGCAGCTTCGGACAGGGGGCGAACGTTAAGAATGAAAAACTGTTTTTT.

There are a few counts of this clone. The chain recombines TRBV28 with TRBJ1-2; D gene unclear. The length of the CDR3 is 14 residues. The germline gives CDR1 MDHEN, CDR2 SYDVKM. V was shortened by 3 bases and J by 2 bases, with 10 bases between the two germline ends. For the CDR3, the DNA is TGTGCCAGCAGTTTGCAAGTTCGGAACTATGGCTACACCTTC. It is translated as CASSLQVRNYGYTF.

The V call is TRBV9, the J call TRBJ2-1; 8 nucleotides line up with TRBD1. The germline V gene has CDR1 SGDLS and CDR2 YYNGEE. V gave up 4 bases and J gave up 0 bases; unmatched junction bases: 6. CDR3 length: 16 residues. CDR3 coding DNA: TGTGCCAGCAGCTCGGGACAGGAGAGCTCCTACAATGAGCAGTTCTTC. It is translated as CASSSGQESSYNEQFF.

The V call is TRBV3-1 (or the pseudogene TRBV3-2), the J call TRBJ2-1, with D possibly matching TRBD2 (5 bases). Per the germline V gene, CDR1 is LGHDT and CDR2 is YNNKEL (reference sequence). The CDR3 totals 14 residues. The V end was cut by 2 bases, the J end by 2 bases, with 7 bases between. The CDR3 loop reads CASSQNGAYNEQFF. In DNA form, the CDR3 reads TGTGCCAGCAGCCAAAACGGGGCCTACAATGAGCAGTTCTTC.

V gene TRBV28 combines with J gene TRBJ1-2; D is unresolved. The CDR3 sequence is 12 residues long. Germline CDR1 is MDHEN and CDR2 is SYDVKM. V was trimmed by 3 bases and J by 7 bases, leaving 9 bases between them. The CDR3 DNA reads TGTGCCAGCAGTTTCGGGGAAGGTGGCTACACCTTC. It is translated as CASSFGEGGYTF.

V is TRBV11-1 and J is TRBJ2-5; TRBD1 is a possible D gene (6 bases). This CDR3 comprises 16 residues. Germline lookup yields CDR1 SGHAT and CDR2 FQDESV (reference sequence). V was clipped by 0 bases and J by 5 bases, with 16 bases between them. CDR3 residues: CASSLAGQGSSETQYF. DNA of the CDR3: TGTGCCAGCAGCTTAGCGGGGCAGGGGAGTTCGGAGACCCAGTACTTC.

The chain recombines TRBV29-1 with TRBJ2-7, with a weak D call TRBD1 (5 bases). V lost 4 bases and J lost 3, with 7 bases in between. The CDR3 loop spans 11 amino acids. Germline CDR1 and CDR2: SQVTM and ANQGSEA. The CDR3 bases are TGCAGCGTTGTCAGGGACTACGAGCAGTACTTC. Translated, it gives CSVVRDYEQYF.

The V gene is TRBV7-9, the J gene TRBJ2-7; D possibly corresponds to TRBD2 (6 bases). Trimming took 5 bases from V and 6 from J, leaving 23 bases between them. This CDR3 spans 16 amino acids. The germline V gene encodes CDR1 SEHNR and CDR2 FQNEAQ (reference sequence). The CDR3 coding sequence is TGTGCCAGCAGCAAATCGGAGGGCCTTCTCTGGGGCGAGCAGTACTTC. Translation: CASSKSEGLLWGEQYF.

The table lists this clone with a few counts. The chain carries TRBV28 and TRBJ2-7; 7 bases agree with TRBD1. With 6 bases clipped from V and 5 bases from J, the junction kept 7 bases outside the gene matches. Germline CDR1 and CDR2: MDHEN and SYDVKM. The CDR3 runs to 13 residues. The DNA for the CDR3 is TGTGCCAGCAGGACAGACAGGGAACACGAGCAGTACTTC. It yields the protein CASRTDREHEQYF.

The chain couples TRBV28 to TRBJ1-1; maybe TRBD1 (6 bases). With 2 bases removed from V and 7 bases from J, the gap between germline ends came to 8 bases. The CDR3 is 12 amino acids. Germline V gene sequence: CDR1 MDHEN, CDR2 SYDVKM. CDR3 bases: TGTGCCAGCAGTTTAAGGACAGATGAAGCTTTCTTT. It encodes CASSLRTDEAFF.

V usage is TRBV19 and J usage is TRBJ2-7, with D possibly matching TRBD2 (6 bases). V lost 5 bases and J lost 0, with 14 bases in between. The length of the CDR3 is 15 residues. CDR1 is LNHDA and CDR2 is SQIVND in the germline V gene (reference sequence). The CDR3: CASSLQPGDSYEQYF. CDR3 DNA: TGTGCCAGTAGTCTCCAACCGGGGGACTCCTACGAGCAGTACTTC.

The rearrangement links TRBV13 to TRBJ2-2; 14 nucleotides line up with TRBD2. The V gene end was trimmed by 7 bases and the J gene end by 2 bases; junction bases not matched to a gene: 9. The CDR3 length is 18 residues. Per the germline V gene, CDR1 is PRHDT and CDR2 is FYEKMQ (reference sequence). The CDR3 DNA follows: TGTGCCAGCACCCTCGGACTAGCGGGGGGCCTTAACACCGGGGAGCTGTTTTTT. Encoded protein: CASTLGLAGGLNTGELFF.

This sequence joins TRBV3-1 (or the pseudogene TRBV3-2) and TRBJ1-2, with D unclear. Germline CDR1 is LGHDT and CDR2 is YNNKEL (reference sequence). This CDR3 is built from 15 residues. V lost 4 bases and J lost 8, with 20 bases in between. In DNA, the CDR3 is TGTGCCAGCAGCCTAGGGCTGGACTTCCCCTCCGGCTACACCTTC. This sequence encodes CASSLGLDFPSGYTF.

The chain has TRBV2 and TRBJ1-1; 7 bases are shared with TRBD1. With V trimmed by 10 bases and J by 0 bases, 5 bases remained unmatched. Germline V gene sequence: CDR1 SNHLY, CDR2 FYNNEI. This CDR3 spans 13 amino acids. CDR3 sequence reads: CANTQGVNTEAFF. CDR3 nucleotide sequence: TGTGCCAACACCCAGGGGGTGAACACTGAAGCTTTCTTT.

The chain combines TRBV7-2 with TRBJ2-2, with D possibly matching TRBD1 (7 bases). CDR1 is SGHTA, CDR2 FQGNSA, per germline. V gave up 6 bases and J gave up 5 bases, with 22 bases separating them. CDR3 length equals 17 residues. CDR3 in DNA: TGTGCCAGCAGTCCCAAGGGCGGCAGGGGGGAGACCGGGGAGCTGTTTTTT. Translated: CASSPKGGRGETGELFF.